These 17 T cell receptor beta chains came from one sample sequenced in a study of shared T cell receptors in the human thymus. Here immunoSEQ multiplex PCR was the method, and the copy in TCRdb shows in-frame clones only, minus some. The table records about 500,000 clones, around 82% of them present only once. Another study also made use of these data, one on human thymus T cells.

The sequencing sample was made of thymocytes. These receptors originate from a boy younger than two with a congenital heart defect.

J is TRBJ2-7 and V is TRBV21-1; the DNA was not used to check the table's D call, TRBD2. TRBV21-1 is an annotated pseudogene. The CDR3 totals 14 residues. CDR3 residues: CASRRGSVAYEQYF. The CDR3 DNA follows: TGTGCCAGCCGGCGGGGGTCGGTAGCCTACGAGCAGTACTTC.

The chain's CDR3 is CASSPIRGPEAFF. The CDR3 DNA is TGTGCCAGCAGTCCCATCAGGGGCCCAGAAGCTTTCTTT. The V call is TRBV27, the J call TRBJ1-1, with a possible D match to TRBD1 (6 bases). V gave up 5 bases and J gave up 8 bases, with 15 bases separating them. CDR3 length: 13 residues. From germline, CDR1 is MNHEY and CDR2 SMNVEV (reference sequence).

The V call is TRBV7-6, the J call TRBJ2-3, with D unresolved. CDR3 size: 12 residues. The ends were cut back, 8 bases at V and 4 bases at J, with 10 bases in the middle. Germline CDR1 and CDR2: SGHVS and FNYEAQ. The CDR3 DNA reads TGTGCCAGCGGTTCGGTGGCAGATACGCAGTATTTT. This codes for CASGSVADTQYF.

V gene TRBV19 combines with J gene TRBJ2-7; 7 bases line up with TRBD1. Germline assignment: CDR1 LNHDA and CDR2 SQIVND (reference sequence). This CDR3 is 15 amino acids long. The V segment lost 4 bases and the J segment 4 bases; nucleotides outside the gene matches: 10. In nucleotides, the CDR3 is TGTGCCAGTAGTACAACAGGGGCGATCGTTTACGAGCAGTACTTC. Encoded protein: CASSTTGAIVYEQYF.

V usage is TRBV4-2 and J usage is TRBJ2-4, with D perhaps TRBD1 (6 bases). The germline CDR1 and CDR2 sequences are LGHNA and YNFKEQ. This CDR3 is 18 amino acids long. The V and J ends lost 4 bases and 1 base respectively, with 20 bases between them. CDR3 residues: CASSPRPRGVEAKNIQYF. Written as DNA, the CDR3 is TGTGCCAGCAGCCCCCGCCCCAGGGGAGTTGAGGCCAAAAACATTCAGTACTTC.

The V gene is TRBV5-8, the J gene TRBJ1-5; 8 bases fit TRBD1. The length of the CDR3 is 17 residues. Germline V CDR1 and CDR2: SGHTS, YDEGEE. V shed 5 bases and J 4 bases; nucleotides not matched to a gene: 14. The chain's CDR3 is CASRWTGRISRNQPQHF. The CDR3 DNA is TGTGCCAGCAGGTGGACAGGGCGGATTAGTCGGAATCAGCCCCAGCATTTT.

The rearrangement uses TRBV7-9 and TRBJ2-1, with 11 bases aligning to TRBD2. CDR1 and CDR2 (germline): SEHNR, FQNEAQ (reference sequence). The CDR3 is made up of 17 amino acids. The ends lost 1 base at V and 4 bases at J; junction bases unmatched: 6. The CDR3 nucleotides read TGTGCCAGCAGCTTAGGAATGACTAGCGGGAATTACAATGAGCAGTTCTTC. Protein product: CASSLGMTSGNYNEQFF.

The genes are TRBV12-2 and TRBJ2-1; the DNA was not used to check the table's D call, TRBD2. TRBV12-2 is a pseudogene locus. CDR3 length: 11 residues. CDR3 residues: CASRPRNEQFF. The DNA for the CDR3 is TGTGCAAGTCGCCCCCGCAATGAGCAGTTCTTC.

The chain couples TRBV30 to TRBJ2-1; TRBD1 agrees at 7 bases. Trimming at V came to 3 bases and at J to 0 bases, leaving 5 bases not matched to a gene. CDR1 is GTSNPN and CDR2 is SVGIG in the germline V gene (reference sequence). The CDR3 totals 15 residues. The CDR3 region has the DNA TGTGCCTGGAGCCCCCGGGACAGCTCCTACAATGAGCAGTTCTTC. Translating it yields CAWSPRDSSYNEQFF.

V and J are TRBV4-3 and TRBJ2-1, with D maybe TRBD2 (5 bases). V was cut by 1 base and J by 0 bases, with 10 bases left in between. Germline V CDR1 and CDR2: LGHNA, YSLEER. CDR3 length: 16 amino acids. The CDR3 region has the DNA TGCGCCAGCAGCCAAGTCCCTAGCTGCTCCTACAATGAGCAGTTCTTC. Translation: CASSQVPSCSYNEQFF.

For the CDR3, the DNA is TGCGCCAGCAGCCTAGCGGGAGATCTCGAGCAGTACTTC. It specifies CASSLAGDLEQYF. The chain joins TRBV10-2 to TRBJ2-7; 10 nucleotides line up with TRBD2. Germline V gene sequence: CDR1 WSHSY, CDR2 SAAADI. This CDR3 region has 13 residues. The V segment lost 6 bases and the J segment 6 bases; nucleotides outside the gene matches: 5.

This clone was detected only a few times. The chain employs TRBV9 and TRBJ2-7, with TRBD2 as a possible D gene (9 bases). There are 18 residues in the CDR3. V lost 5 bases and J 3 bases, leaving 27 bases between the germline ends. Germline CDR1 is SGDLS and CDR2 is YYNGEE. The CDR3 is CASSEGQGGPSGIYEQYF. As DNA, the CDR3 is TGTGCCAGCAGTGAAGGACAGGGAGGGCCTAGCGGGATCTACGAGCAGTACTTC. The full variable domain, in which reference TRBV9 and TRBJ2-7 provide the parts outside the CDR3, is DSGVTQTPKHLITATGQRVTLRCSPRSGDLSVYWYQQSLDQGLQFLIQYYNGEERAKGNILERFSAQQFPDLHSELNLSSLELGDSALYFCASSEGQGGPSGIYEQYFGPGTRLTVT.

The V and J genes are TRBV7-9 and TRBJ2-1; the match to TRBD2 covers 15 bases. V was pared by 4 bases and J by 8 bases, with 6 bases of the junction left unmatched. Germline CDR1 SEHNR, CDR2 FQNEAQ (reference sequence). The CDR3 has 16 amino acids. For the CDR3, the DNA is TGTGCCAGCAGCTCCGGGACTAGCGGGAGGACCCATGAGCAGTTCTTC. This translates into CASSSGTSGRTHEQFF.

The chain links TRBV19 to TRBJ1-4, with 7 bases identical to TRBD1. The CDR3 length is 18 residues. Germline V CDR1 and CDR2: LNHDA, SQIVND (reference sequence). The junction had 15 bases not matched to a gene; V was cut back by 5 bases and J by 3 bases. CDR3 region: CASSPGQTFSQSNEKLFF. In DNA form, the CDR3 reads TGTGCCAGTAGTCCGGGACAGACGTTTTCGCAATCTAATGAAAAACTGTTTTTT. The full variable domain, completed using reference TRBV19 and TRBJ1-4, is DGGITQSPKYLFRKEGQNVTLSCEQNLNHDAMYWYRQDPGQGLRLIYYSQIVNDFQKGDIAEGYSVSREKKESFPLTVTSAQKNPTAFYLCASSPGQTFSQSNEKLFFGSGTQLSVL.

The J gene is TRBJ2-5, the V gene TRBV11-2; 12 bases map to TRBD2. The closer fit of TRBJ2-7 to the DNA end suggests the J call may be wrong. This CDR3 is built from 19 residues. The germline gives CDR1 SGHAT, CDR2 FQNNGV. The CDR3 bases are TGTGCCAGCAGCCACCCCTTGAGGCTAGCGGGAGGGGAACTCTACGAGCAGTACTTC. Protein product: CASSHPLRLAGGELYEQYF.

The chain is built from TRBV25-1 and TRBJ1-3; TRBD1 might be the D (5 bases). Germline V lookup: CDR1 MGHDK, CDR2 SYGVNS. The CDR3 runs to 16 residues. Trimming removed 3 bases at V and 0 bases at J, with 12 bases between. CDR3 DNA sequence: TGTGCCAGCAGTGATGGTGGACAACTCTCTGGAAACACCATATATTTT. Protein product: CASSDGGQLSGNTIYF. Complete variable domain (other parts from reference TRBV25-1 and TRBJ1-3): EADIYQTPRYLVIGTGKKITLECSQTMGHDKMYWYQQDPGMELHLIHYSYGVNSTEKGDLSSESTVSRIRTEHFPLTLESARPSHTSQYLCASSDGGQLSGNTIYFGEGSWLTVV.

J is TRBJ2-7 and V is TRBV27, with D tentatively TRBD2 (7 bases). CDR3 size: 14 residues. The germline V and J ends were trimmed by 8 bases and 2 bases, with 16 bases remaining between them. Germline-derived CDR1 and CDR2 are MNHEY and SMNVEV (reference sequence). CDR3: CASRRGGGAYEQYF. DNA for the CDR3: TGTGCCAGCCGAAGGGGGGGCGGGGCCTACGAGCAGTACTTC.